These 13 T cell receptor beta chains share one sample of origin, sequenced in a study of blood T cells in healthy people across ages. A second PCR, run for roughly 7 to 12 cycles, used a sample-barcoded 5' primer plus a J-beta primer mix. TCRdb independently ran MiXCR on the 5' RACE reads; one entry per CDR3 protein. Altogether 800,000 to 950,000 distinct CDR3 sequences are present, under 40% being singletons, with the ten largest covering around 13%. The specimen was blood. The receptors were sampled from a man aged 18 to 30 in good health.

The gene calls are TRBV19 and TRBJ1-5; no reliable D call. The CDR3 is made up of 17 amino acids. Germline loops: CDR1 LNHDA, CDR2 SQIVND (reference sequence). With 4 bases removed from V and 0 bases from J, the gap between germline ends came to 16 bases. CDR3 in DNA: TGTGCCAGTAGTAACTGGGGTCAGCGCTTTAGCAATCAGCCCCAGCATTTT. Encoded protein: CASSNWGQRFSNQPQHF.

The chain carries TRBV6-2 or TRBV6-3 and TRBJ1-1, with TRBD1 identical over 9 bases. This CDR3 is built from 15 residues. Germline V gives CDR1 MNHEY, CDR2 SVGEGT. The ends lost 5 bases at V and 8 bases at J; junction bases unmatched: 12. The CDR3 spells CASSDPGQGRWEAFF. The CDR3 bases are TGTGCCAGCAGTGACCCGGGACAGGGCCGGTGGGAAGCTTTCTTT.

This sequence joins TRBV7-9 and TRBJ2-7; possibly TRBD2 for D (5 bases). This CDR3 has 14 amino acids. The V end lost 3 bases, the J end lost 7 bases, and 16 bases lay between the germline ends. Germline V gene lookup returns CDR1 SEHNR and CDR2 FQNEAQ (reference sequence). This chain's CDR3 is CASSFFGRTVEQYF. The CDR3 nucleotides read TGTGCCAGCAGCTTCTTCGGCAGGACTGTTGAGCAGTACTTC.

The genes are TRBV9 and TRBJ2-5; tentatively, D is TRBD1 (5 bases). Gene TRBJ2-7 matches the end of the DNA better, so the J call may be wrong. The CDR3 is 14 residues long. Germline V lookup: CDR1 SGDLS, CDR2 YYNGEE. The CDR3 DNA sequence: TGTGCCAGCAGCGTGGCACCAACAGGCTACGAGCAGTACTTC. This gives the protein CASSVAPTGYEQYF.

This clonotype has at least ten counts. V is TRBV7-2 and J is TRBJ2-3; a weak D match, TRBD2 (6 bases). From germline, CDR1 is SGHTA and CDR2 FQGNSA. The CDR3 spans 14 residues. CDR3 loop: CASGKGSGRDTQYF. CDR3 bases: TGTGCAAGCGGAAAAGGTAGCGGCAGGGATACGCAGTATTTT.

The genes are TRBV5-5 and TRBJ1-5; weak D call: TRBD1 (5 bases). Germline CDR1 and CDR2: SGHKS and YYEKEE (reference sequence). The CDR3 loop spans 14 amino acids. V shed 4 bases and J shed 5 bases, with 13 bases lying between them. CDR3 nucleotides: TGTGCCAGCAGCAACAAGAGGGGTGATCAGCCCCAGCATTTT. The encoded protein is CASSNKRGDQPQHF.

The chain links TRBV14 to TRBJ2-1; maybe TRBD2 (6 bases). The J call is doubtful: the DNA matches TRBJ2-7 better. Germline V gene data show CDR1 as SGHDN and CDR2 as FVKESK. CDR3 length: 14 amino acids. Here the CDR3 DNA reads TGTGCCAGCAGCCCGACTAGGAGCTACAATGAGCAGTACTTC. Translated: CASSPTRSYNEQYF.

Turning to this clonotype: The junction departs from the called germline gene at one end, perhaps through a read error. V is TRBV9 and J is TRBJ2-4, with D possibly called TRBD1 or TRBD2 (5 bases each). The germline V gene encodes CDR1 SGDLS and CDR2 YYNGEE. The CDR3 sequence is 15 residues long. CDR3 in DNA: TGTGCCAGCAGCGGGGGGTTCATAGCCAAAAACATTCAGTGCTTC. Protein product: CASSGGFIAKNIQCF.

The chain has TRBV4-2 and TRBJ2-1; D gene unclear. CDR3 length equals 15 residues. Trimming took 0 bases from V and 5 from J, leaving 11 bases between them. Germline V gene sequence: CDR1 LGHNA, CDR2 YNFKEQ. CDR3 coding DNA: TGTGCCAGCAGCCAAGATAAACCGAAAGACAATGAGCAGTTCTTC. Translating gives CASSQDKPKDNEQFF.

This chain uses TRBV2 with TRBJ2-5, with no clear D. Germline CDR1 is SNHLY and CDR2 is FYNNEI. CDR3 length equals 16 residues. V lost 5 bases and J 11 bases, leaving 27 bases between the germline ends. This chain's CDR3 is CASSLYRTAEMNEQYF. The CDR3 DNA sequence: TGTGCCAGCAGTCTTTACCGAACCGCTGAAATGAATGAGCAGTACTTC.

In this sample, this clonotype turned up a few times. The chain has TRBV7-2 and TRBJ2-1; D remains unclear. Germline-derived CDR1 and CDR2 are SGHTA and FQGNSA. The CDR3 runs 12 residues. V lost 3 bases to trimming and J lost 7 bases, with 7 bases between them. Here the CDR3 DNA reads TGTGCCAGCAGCTTCGTCCTGAATGAGCAGTTCTTC. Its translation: CASSFVLNEQFF.

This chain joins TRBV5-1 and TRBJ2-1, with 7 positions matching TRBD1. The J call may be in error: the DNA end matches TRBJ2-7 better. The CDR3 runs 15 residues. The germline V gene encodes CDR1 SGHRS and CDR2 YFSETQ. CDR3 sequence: CASSPTGNSYNEQYF. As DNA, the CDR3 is TGCGCCAGCAGCCCGACAGGGAACTCCTACAATGAGCAGTACTTC.

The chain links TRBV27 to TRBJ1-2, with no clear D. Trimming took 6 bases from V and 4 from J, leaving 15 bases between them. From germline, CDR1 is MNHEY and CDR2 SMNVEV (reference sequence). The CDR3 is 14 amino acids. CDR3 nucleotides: TGTGCCAGCAGCCCCCTTACAGCAGCCTATGGCTACACCTTC. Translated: CASSPLTAAYGYTF.